This paragraph covers one T cell receptor (beta chain) sequence. Sequenced by immunoSEQ multiplex PCR; TCRdb stores in-frame clones only, minus some. The data hold more than 100,000 clones, with around nine tenths observed a single time. This entry belongs to a study of blood T cell repertoires in COVID-19. Study context: Donors in the United States, Italy and Spain gave samples during acute or convalescent COVID-19.

The TCR was taken from a woman aged 45-60 years with active or convalescent COVID-19. The source material was peripheral blood.

CDR3 residues: CASSKRESYEQYF. The CDR3 DNA is TGTGCCAGCAGTAAGCGGGAGTCATACGAGCAGTACTTC. V usage is TRBV5-4 and J usage is TRBJ2-7; TRBD2 agrees at 8 bases. This CDR3 is built from 13 residues. Trimming cost V 5 bases and J 4 bases; bases outside gene matches: 5. Germline assignment: CDR1 SGHNT and CDR2 YYREEE (reference sequence).